This TCR beta chain was observed in a study of identical twins. V shed 5 bases and J shed 9 bases, with 35 bases lying between them. Per germline, CDR1 SGHVS and CDR2 FQNEAQ. This CDR3 has 20 amino acids. General study points: Its conclusions, products of cross-sectional statistical analysis, did not come from following the same donors.

In regard to this clonotype: Its antigen remains unidentified.

Healthy Caucasians supplied all donations. Through template switching, a universal primer site was introduced, and the cDNA contained unique molecular identifiers. TCRdb reprocessed the 5' RACE reads with MiXCR, giving one entry per CDR3 protein. The sample consists of 1.5 million to 2 million distinct CDR3 sequences, roughly a third of them appearing once. This TCR was recovered from a newborn girl in good health. Sequenced: cord blood. This sequence joins TRBV7-8 and TRBJ2-1; D may be TRBD2 (6 bases). The DNA of the CDR3 is TGTGCCAGCAGCCTGAATCCCGTCACCATTAGCAGACTAGAAATCGGTGAGCAGTTCTTC. Translated: CASSLNPVTISRLEIGEQFF.